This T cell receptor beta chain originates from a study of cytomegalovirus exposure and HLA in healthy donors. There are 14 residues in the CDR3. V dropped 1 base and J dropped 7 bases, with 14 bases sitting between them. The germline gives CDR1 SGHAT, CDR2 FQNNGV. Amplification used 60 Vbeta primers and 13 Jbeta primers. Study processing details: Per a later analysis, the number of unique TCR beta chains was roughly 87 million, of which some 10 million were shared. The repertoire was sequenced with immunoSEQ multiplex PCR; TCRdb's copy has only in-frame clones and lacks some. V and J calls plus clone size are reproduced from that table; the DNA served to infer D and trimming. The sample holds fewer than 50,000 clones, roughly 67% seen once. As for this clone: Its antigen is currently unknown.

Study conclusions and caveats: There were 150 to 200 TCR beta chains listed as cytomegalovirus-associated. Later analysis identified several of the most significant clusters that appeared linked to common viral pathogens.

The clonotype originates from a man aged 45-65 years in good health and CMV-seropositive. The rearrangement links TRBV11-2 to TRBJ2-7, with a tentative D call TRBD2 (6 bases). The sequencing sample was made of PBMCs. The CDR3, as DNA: TGTGCCAGCAGCTTAGTGGCTAGCGAGCGGGAGCAGTACTTC. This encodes CASSLVASEREQYF.